Below, one TCR beta chain is given with its context. The antigen remains unidentified. Treatment reported: oral pan-JAK inhibitor, 5-10 mg twice daily. The sample originates from a study of CD8+ T cells in alopecia areata. Study outcomes and limitations: Among the 100 top clones, expanded CD8+ clones, like scalp clonality, were significantly decreased by tofacitinib. Sequencing of scalp tissue also captures the resident alphabeta T cells of normal skin.

Once RNA had been extracted, it was reverse transcribed into cDNA to act as the sequencing template. Here immunoSEQ multiplex PCR was the method, and the copy in TCRdb shows in-frame clones only, minus some. The data show some 42,000 clones, roughly 92% seen once. This sample comprised CD8+ T cells sorted from blood, obtained at week 24, from a patient treated with tofacitinib. The source is a human donor with alopecia areata.

CDR3 DNA sequence: TGTGCCAGCAGCTTGGATGACCTGCTGGAGCAGTTCTTC. Residues: CASSLDDLLEQFF. The chain has TRBV5-4 and TRBJ2-1; D remains unclear. V lost 0 bases, J lost 10 bases, and 11 bases lay in between. The V gene's germline CDR1 is SGHNT and CDR2 YYREEE (reference sequence). The CDR3 is made up of 13 amino acids.